What follows describes a single T cell receptor beta chain. Antigen specificity is unknown. Healthy donors of bone marrow made up the group. This sample was taken from a study of cytomegalovirus exposure and HLA in healthy donors. Findings and limits, study-wide: What a later analysis reportedly showed was that an Asian-associated ancestry cluster had fewer N-insertions than the roughly 670-donor mean. Presence/absence results assume similar sequencing depth per donor, which may not hold.

There are 13 residues in the CDR3. V was clipped by 7 bases and J by 7 bases, with 16 bases between them. Germline loops: CDR1 MNHEY, CDR2 SVGAGI. Amplification used 60 Vbeta primers and 13 Jbeta primers. Sequencing was performed with immunoSEQ multiplex PCR; in TCRdb, only in-frame clones are kept and a portion is missing. This table has 150,000 to 200,000 clones, around 75% appearing once. This TCR was sampled from a woman aged 45 to 65 in good health and CMV-seropositive. This chain joins TRBV6-5 and TRBJ1-1; possibly TRBD1 for D (6 bases). The sample taken for sequencing was PBMCs. CDR3 sequence: CASTDHTRGEAFF. CDR3 nucleotides: TGTGCCAGCACCGACCATACCAGGGGTGAAGCTTTCTTT.